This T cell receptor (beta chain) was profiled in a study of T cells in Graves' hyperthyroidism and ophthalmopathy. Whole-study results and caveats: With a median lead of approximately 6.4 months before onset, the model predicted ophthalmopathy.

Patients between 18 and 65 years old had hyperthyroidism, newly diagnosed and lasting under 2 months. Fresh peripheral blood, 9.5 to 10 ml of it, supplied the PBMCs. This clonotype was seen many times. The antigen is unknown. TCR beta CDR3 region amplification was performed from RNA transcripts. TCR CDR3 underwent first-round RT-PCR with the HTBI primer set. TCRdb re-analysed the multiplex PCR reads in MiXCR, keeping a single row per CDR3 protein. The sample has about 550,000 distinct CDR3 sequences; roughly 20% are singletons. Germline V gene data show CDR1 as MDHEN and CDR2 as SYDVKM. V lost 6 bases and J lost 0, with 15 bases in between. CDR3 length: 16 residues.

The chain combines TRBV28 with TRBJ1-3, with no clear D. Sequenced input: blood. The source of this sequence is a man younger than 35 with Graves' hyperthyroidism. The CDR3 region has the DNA TGTGCCAGCAGCCTAATGGGCAGCTCCTCTGGAAACACCATATATTTT. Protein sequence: CASSLMGSSSGNTIYF. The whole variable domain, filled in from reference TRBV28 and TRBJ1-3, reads DVKVTQSSRYLVKRTGEKVFLECVQDMDHENMFWYRQDPGLGLRLIYFSYDVKMKEKGDIPEGYSVSREKKERFSLILESASTNQTSMYLCASSLMGSSSGNTIYFGEGSWLTVV.